This is a list of T cell receptor beta chains from one sample in a study. TCRdb re-derived calls from the RT-PCR reads in MiXCR, one entry per CDR3 protein. The table includes approximately 720,000 distinct CDR3 sequences, approximately 14% detected once. Material for sequencing was memory CD4+ T cells from blood. Every receptor here comes from a female donor in good health, serving as a healthy control. CDR3s include the opening cysteine and the closing phenylalanine or tryptophan. A D gene is named only where the DNA matches it firmly. A clone size is listed for some rows: how often the clone was seen (once, few, many), or a class if it is expanded.

TRBV3-1,-,few,TRBJ2-1,CASSQSRYNGEFF,TGTGCCAGCAGCCAGAGTCGGTACAACGGGGAGTTCTTC
TRBV20-1,TRBD2,-,TRBJ2-5,CSVMASGRNGGETQYF,TGCAGTGTCATGGCTAGCGGGAGAAACGGGGGAGAGACCCAGTACTTC
TRBV6-2/TRBV6-3,-,few,TRBJ2-2,CASSYGSRGTGELFF,TGTGCCAGCAGTTACGGCTCCAGGGGCACCGGGGAGCTGTTTTTT
TRBV7-3,-,few,TRBJ1-6,CASSLSLASPLHF,TGTGCCAGCAGCCTAAGCTTAGCTTCACCCCTCCACTTT
TRBV28,TRBD1,-,TRBJ1-6,CASNFGQGRSPLHF,TGTGCCAGCAACTTTGGACAGGGGAGATCACCCCTCCACTTT
TRBV7-2,-,few,TRBJ2-2,CASSPRTTGELFF,TGTGCCAGCAGCCCCAGGACAACCGGGGAGCTGTTTTTT
TRBV6-5,-,many,TRBJ1-2,CASTLRVGYYGYTF,TGTGCCAGCACCCTCCGAGTGGGGTACTATGGCTACACCTTC
TRBV11-1,-,-,TRBJ2-2,CASSLFRGRDTGELFF,TGTGCCAGCAGCTTATTTAGGGGTCGGGACACCGGGGAGCTGTTTTTT
TRBV9,-,-,TRBJ2-1,CASSVEAVTSSYNEQFF,TGTGCCAGCAGCGTAGAAGCCGTGACTAGCTCCTACAATGAGCAGTTCTTC
TRBV27,TRBD2,many,TRBJ2-7,CASSLPGGTKNEQYF,TGTGCCAGCAGTTTACCGGGGGGGACTAAAAACGAGCAGTACTTC
TRBV7-9,-,-,TRBJ2-1,CASGQEMTSYNEQFF,TGTGCCAGCGGGCAGGAAATGACTAGCTACAATGAGCAGTTCTTC
TRBV10-3,-,-,TRBJ1-2,CATSGISDAPGYTF,TGTGCCACCAGTGGGATCTCGGACGCCCCTGGCTACACCTTC
TRBV5-1,-,-,TRBJ1-1,CASSLSERTEAFF,TGCGCCAGCAGCTTGTCAGAACGGACTGAAGCTTTCTTT
TRBV5-4,TRBD2,-,TRBJ2-4,CASSLRGEDIQYF,TGTGCCAGCAGCTTGCGGGGGGAAGACATTCAGTACTTC
TRBV3-1,-,few,TRBJ2-2,CASSPSWNTATGELFF,TGTGCCAGCAGCCCTTCTTGGAATACAGCGACCGGGGAGCTGTTTTTT
TRBV15,TRBD1,few,TRBJ1-1,CAADKGQGANTEAFF,TGTGCCGCCGACAAGGGACAGGGGGCGAACACTGAAGCTTTCTTT
TRBV6-1,-,-,TRBJ1-2,CASSEVVTGSGYTF,TGTGCCAGCAGTGAAGTCGTTACGGGGAGTGGCTACACCTTC
TRBV20-1,-,many,TRBJ2-1,CSAPPGSYNEQFF,TGCAGTGCCCCGCCCGGCTCCTACAATGAGCAGTTCTTC
TRBV7-2,-,-,TRBJ2-3,CASSPTAYTQYF,TGTGCCAGCAGCCCGACAGCTTATACGCAGTATTTT
TRBV9,TRBD1,few,TRBJ2-3,CASSVSGTGVADTQYF,TGTGCCAGCAGCGTATCCGGGACAGGGGTTGCAGATACGCAGTATTTT
TRBV24-1,TRBD1,-,TRBJ1-5,CATSERQGPDQPQHF,TGTGCCACCAGTGAACGACAGGGGCCTGATCAGCCCCAGCATTTT
TRBV12-3/TRBV12-4,-,many,TRBJ1-2,CASSLNPLNYGYTF,TGTGCCAGCAGTTTAAATCCACTAAACTATGGCTACACCTTC
TRBV5-1,TRBD2,many,TRBJ2-1,CASSLEGSGVNEQFF,TGCGCCAGCAGCTTGGAGGGTAGCGGGGTCAATGAGCAGTTCTTC
TRBV12-3/TRBV12-4,-,few,TRBJ1-2,CASSLGQAVGYTF,TGTGCCAGCAGTTTAGGACAGGCTGTAGGCTACACCTTC
TRBV20-1,-,few,TRBJ2-3,CSGDGPTQYF,TGCAGTGGTGATGGGCCCACGCAGTATTTT
TRBV28,TRBD1,-,TRBJ2-1,CASSEGQGADNEQFF,TGTGCCAGCAGCGAGGGACAGGGGGCCGACAATGAGCAGTTCTTC
TRBV9,TRBD2,-,TRBJ2-1,CASSVGRGRAWLNNEQFF,TGTGCCAGCAGCGTAGGCCGCGGGAGGGCCTGGTTAAACAATGAGCAGTTCTTC
TRBV20-1,TRBD2,few,TRBJ2-2,CSARQAGGAGELFF,TGCAGTGCTAGACAAGCGGGAGGAGCCGGGGAGCTGTTTTTT
TRBV14,-,once,TRBJ2-5,CASSQDIWGGETQYF,TGTGCCAGCAGCCAAGATATATGGGGAGGCGAGACCCAGTACTTC
TRBV28,-,-,TRBJ1-2,CASTKGLRWGYTF,TGTGCCAGCACCAAGGGTCTCCGTTGGGGCTACACCTTC
TRBV5-1,TRBD2,many,TRBJ2-1,CASSLEPGLAGYEQFF,TGCGCCAGCAGCTTGGAGCCGGGACTAGCGGGTTATGAGCAGTTCTTC
TRBV20-1,-,-,TRBJ1-1,CSARILDSRNEAFF,TGCAGTGCCCGAATTCTGGACAGCCGGAATGAAGCTTTCTTT
TRBV4-1,TRBD2,many,TRBJ2-7,CASSQAGLSSYEQYF,TGCGCCAGCAGCCAAGCGGGACTAAGCTCCTACGAGCAGTACTTC
TRBV2,-,-,TRBJ2-1,CASRGGRLEQFF,TGTGCCAGCAGGGGAGGAAGACTAGAGCAGTTCTTC
TRBV5-1,-,-,TRBJ2-2,CASTEGTLNTGELFF,TGCGCCAGCACGGAGGGGACCTTGAACACCGGGGAGCTGTTTTTT
TRBV5-1,TRBD1,many,TRBJ1-1,CASSFLTGESITEAFF,TGCGCCAGCAGCTTTCTGACAGGGGAGTCTATTACTGAAGCTTTCTTT
TRBV5-1,TRBD2,many,TRBJ2-1,CASKTSGTNNEQFF,TGCGCCAGCAAGACTAGCGGGACTAACAATGAGCAGTTCTTC
TRBV29-1,-,many,TRBJ2-7,CSALGQTTYEQYF,TGCAGCGCGCTTGGACAGACCACCTACGAGCAGTACTTC
TRBV5-5,TRBD1,-,TRBJ1-2,CASSLSGTGVSNGYTF,TGTGCCAGCAGCTTATCCGGGACAGGGGTGTCAAATGGCTACACCTTC
TRBV7-2,TRBD1,many,TRBJ2-3,CASSLSGGLDTQYF,TGTGCCAGCAGCTTGTCAGGGGGTTTGGATACGCAGTATTTT
TRBV6-1,-,few,TRBJ2-3,CASSEPGRGGGDTQYF,TGTGCCAGCAGTGAACCCGGCAGGGGGGGTGGGGATACGCAGTATTTT
TRBV6-5,-,-,TRBJ2-3,CASSREPDTQYF,TGTGCCAGCAGTAGAGAGCCTGATACGCAGTATTTT
TRBV20-1,-,once,TRBJ1-4,CSAPGTLFTATNEKLFF,TGCAGTGCCCCCGGCACGTTATTTACCGCAACTAATGAAAAACTGTTTTTT
TRBV5-1,TRBD2,few,TRBJ2-1,CASSLLAGNTYNEQFF,TGCGCCAGCAGCCTCTTAGCGGGAAACACCTACAATGAGCAGTTCTTC
TRBV4-2,-,many,TRBJ1-6,CASSLDPLDNSPLHF,TGTGCCAGCAGCCTCGATCCGTTAGATAATTCACCCCTCCACTTT
TRBV12-3/TRBV12-4,TRBD1,many,TRBJ1-2,CASTPTGGGEKPGYTF,TGTGCCAGCACCCCGACAGGGGGGGGTGAAAAGCCTGGCTACACCTTC
TRBV4-3,TRBD1,-,TRBJ1-1,CASSRVQGAEAFF,TGCGCCAGCAGCCGCGTACAGGGGGCTGAAGCTTTCTTT
TRBV2,TRBD2,-,TRBJ2-1,CASTLAQHEQFF,TGTGCCAGCACACTAGCGCAGCATGAGCAGTTCTTC